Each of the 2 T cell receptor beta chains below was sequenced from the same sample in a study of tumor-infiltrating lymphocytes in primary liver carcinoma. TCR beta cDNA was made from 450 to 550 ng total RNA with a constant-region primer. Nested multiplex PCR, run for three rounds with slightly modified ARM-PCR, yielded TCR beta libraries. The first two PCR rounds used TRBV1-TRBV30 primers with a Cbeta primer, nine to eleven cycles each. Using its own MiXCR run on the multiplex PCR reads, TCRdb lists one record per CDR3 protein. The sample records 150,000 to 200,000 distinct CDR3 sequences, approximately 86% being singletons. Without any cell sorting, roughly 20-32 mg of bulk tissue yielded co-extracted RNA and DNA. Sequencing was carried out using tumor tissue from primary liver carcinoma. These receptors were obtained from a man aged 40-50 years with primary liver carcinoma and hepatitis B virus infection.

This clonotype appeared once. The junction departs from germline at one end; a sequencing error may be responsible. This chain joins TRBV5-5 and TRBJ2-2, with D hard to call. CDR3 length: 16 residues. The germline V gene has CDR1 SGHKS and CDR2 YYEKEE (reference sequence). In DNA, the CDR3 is TGTGCCAGCAGCTTGGCCCAAACAGATTACACCGCGGAGCTGTTTTTT. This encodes CASSLAQTDYTAELFF. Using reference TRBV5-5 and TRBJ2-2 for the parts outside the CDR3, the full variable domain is DAGVTQSPTHLIKTRGQQVTLRCSPISGHKSVSWYQQVLGQGPQFIFQYYEKEERGRGNFPDRFSARQFPNYSSELNVNALLLGDSALYLCASSLAQTDYTAELFFGEGSRLTVL.

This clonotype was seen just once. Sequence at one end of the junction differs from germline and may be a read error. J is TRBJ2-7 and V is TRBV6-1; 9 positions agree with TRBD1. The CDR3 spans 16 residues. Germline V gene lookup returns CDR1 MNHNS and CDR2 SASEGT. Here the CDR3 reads CASTPRSGQGSCEQYF. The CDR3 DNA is TGTGCCAGCACCCCACGGTCGGGACAGGGTTCCTGCGAGCAGTACTTT.